A selection of T cell receptor beta chains follows, all from one sample in a study of T cells in tumors after PD-1 blockade. Generated by immunoSEQ multiplex PCR, the TCRdb table keeps only in-frame clones and is missing some. This sample has some 66,000 clones, with around 72% found just once. The sample here was PBMCs, taken after anti-PD-1 treatment. The receptors come from a human donor with basal cell carcinoma. The CDR3 runs from the conserved cysteine through the conserved F or W. The D gene is left open where the match is weak. Rows may omit the clone size; those that give it use once, few, many or a size class.

clone_size: NA
j_call: TRBJ2-4
v_call: TRBV28
d_call: NA
cdr3_nt: TGTGCCAGCAGTAAGACAGTACTAGCCAAAAACATTCAGTACTTC
cdr3_aa: CASSKTVLAKNIQYF

clone_size: NA
j_call: TRBJ2-5
v_call: TRBV6-2/TRBV6-3
d_call: NA
cdr3_nt: TGTGCCAGCAGTTACGATCGGGGCAGGGCTGAGACCCAGTACTTC
cdr3_aa: CASSYDRGRAETQYF

clone_size: NA
j_call: TRBJ1-2
v_call: TRBV6-2/TRBV6-3
d_call: TRBD1
cdr3_nt: TGTGCCAGCAGTTATCCGGGACAGAAGATATATGGCTACACCTTC
cdr3_aa: CASSYPGQKIYGYTF

clone_size: NA
j_call: TRBJ1-2
v_call: TRBV24-1
d_call: NA
cdr3_nt: TGTGCCACCAGTGATGCCCCTGGACTTTCGACGGGCTATGGCTACACCTTC
cdr3_aa: CATSDAPGLSTGYGYTF

clone_size: NA
j_call: TRBJ1-1
v_call: TRBV28
d_call: NA
cdr3_nt: TGTGCCAGCGGAGGGAACACTGAAGCTTTCTTT
cdr3_aa: CASGGNTEAFF

clone_size: NA
j_call: TRBJ1-2
v_call: TRBV6-5
d_call: NA
cdr3_nt: TGTGCCAGCAGTTACTCGAGTGAGACAGGTTATGGCTACACCTTC
cdr3_aa: CASSYSSETGYGYTF

clone_size: NA
j_call: TRBJ1-2
v_call: TRBV18
d_call: NA
cdr3_nt: TGTGCCAGCTCACCTACCGGGGGTGAGGACTATGGCTACACCTTC
cdr3_aa: CASSPTGGEDYGYTF

clone_size: NA
j_call: TRBJ2-3
v_call: TRBV18
d_call: NA
cdr3_nt: TGTGCCAGCTCACCACCGGGGAGGGGGGCCACAGATACGCAGTATTTT
cdr3_aa: CASSPPGRGATDTQYF

clone_size: few
j_call: TRBJ2-2
v_call: TRBV14
d_call: NA
cdr3_nt: TGTGCCAGCAGCCTTCAGTGGACCGGGGAGCTGTTTTTT
cdr3_aa: CASSLQWTGELFF

clone_size: NA
j_call: TRBJ2-3
v_call: TRBV6-5
d_call: NA
cdr3_nt: TGTGCCAGCAGTTATCTGGCTTCGGGCAACACAGATACGCAGTATTTT
cdr3_aa: CASSYLASGNTDTQYF

clone_size: once
j_call: TRBJ2-2
v_call: TRBV10-3
d_call: NA
cdr3_nt: TGTGCCATCCGTAACGGAGATCGGGCGAACACCGGGGAGCTGTTTTTT
cdr3_aa: CAIRNGDRANTGELFF

clone_size: NA
j_call: TRBJ2-1
v_call: TRBV20-1
d_call: NA
cdr3_nt: TGCAGTGCTAGTTACGGGGAAGGGTACAATGAGCAGTTCTTC
cdr3_aa: CSASYGEGYNEQFF

clone_size: NA
j_call: TRBJ2-7
v_call: TRBV5-1
d_call: TRBD2
cdr3_nt: TGCGCCAGTAGCAGATGGGGGAGGGGACCTGACGAGCAGTACTTC
cdr3_aa: CASSRWGRGPDEQYF

clone_size: few
j_call: TRBJ2-3
v_call: TRBV7-2
d_call: NA
cdr3_nt: TGTGCCAGCAGCTTAGGGACACCACGCACAGATACGCAGTATTTT
cdr3_aa: CASSLGTPRTDTQYF

clone_size: few
j_call: TRBJ2-3
v_call: TRBV30
d_call: TRBD2
cdr3_nt: TGTGCCTGGAGTGCTGAGGTCGGGGGGGTCACAGATACGCAGTATTTT
cdr3_aa: CAWSAEVGGVTDTQYF

clone_size: NA
j_call: TRBJ2-1
v_call: TRBV30
d_call: TRBD2
cdr3_nt: TGTGCCTGGAGTGTATCTAGCGGGGCCCTCGGAGATGAGCAGTTCTTC
cdr3_aa: CAWSVSSGALGDEQFF

clone_size: NA
j_call: TRBJ2-5
v_call: TRBV9
d_call: NA
cdr3_nt: TGTGCCAGCAGCGCCCGAATAGTCGGGGGAGGAGAGACCCAGTACTTC
cdr3_aa: CASSARIVGGGETQYF

clone_size: NA
j_call: TRBJ2-7
v_call: TRBV9
d_call: TRBD1
cdr3_nt: TGTTCCGTTGGGACAGGGACTTCCTACGAGCAGTACTTC
cdr3_aa: CSVGTGTSYEQYF

clone_size: NA
j_call: TRBJ2-7
v_call: TRBV5-1
d_call: NA
cdr3_nt: TGCGCCAGCAGCTTGGGCAGGGAATTAGACGAGCAGTACTTC
cdr3_aa: CASSLGRELDEQYF

clone_size: few
j_call: TRBJ2-7
v_call: TRBV5-4
d_call: NA
cdr3_nt: TGTGCCAGCAGCGCCCAGGGACGGACGTCATCCTACGAGCAGTACTTC
cdr3_aa: CASSAQGRTSSYEQYF

clone_size: NA
j_call: TRBJ1-2
v_call: TRBV5-1
d_call: NA
cdr3_nt: TGCGCCAGCAGCTTGGGGCAGCCTTATGGCTACACCTTC
cdr3_aa: CASSLGQPYGYTF

clone_size: NA
j_call: TRBJ2-3
v_call: TRBV18
d_call: NA
cdr3_nt: TGTGCCAGCTCACCCCTCCATCACCTGCTCACAGATACGCAGTATTTT
cdr3_aa: CASSPLHHLLTDTQYF

clone_size: NA
j_call: TRBJ2-1
v_call: TRBV9
d_call: NA
cdr3_nt: TGTGCCAGCGGCTCTACCTCCTACAATGAGCAGTTCTTC
cdr3_aa: CASGSTSYNEQFF

clone_size: NA
j_call: TRBJ2-2
v_call: TRBV4-2
d_call: NA
cdr3_nt: TGTGCCAGCAGCCAAGGCAGCTCGACCGGGGAGCTGTTTTTT
cdr3_aa: CASSQGSSTGELFF

clone_size: once
j_call: TRBJ2-7
v_call: TRBV2
d_call: TRBD1
cdr3_nt: TGTGCCAGCAGGACCGGGACAGGGAGCGAGCAGTACTTC
cdr3_aa: CASRTGTGSEQYF

clone_size: few
j_call: TRBJ1-3
v_call: TRBV6-1
d_call: NA
cdr3_nt: TGTGCCAGCAGTGACAGGGGCCTCTCTGGAAACACCATATATTTT
cdr3_aa: CASSDRGLSGNTIYF

clone_size: NA
j_call: TRBJ2-2
v_call: TRBV10-3
d_call: NA
cdr3_nt: TGTGCCATCAGTGGTTTTCTGGGCGCCGGCACCGGGGAGCTGTTTTTT
cdr3_aa: CAISGFLGAGTGELFF

clone_size: few
j_call: TRBJ2-5
v_call: TRBV5-1
d_call: TRBD1
cdr3_nt: TGCGCCAGCAGCTTTACGACAGGGGGAGAAGAGACCCAGTACTTC
cdr3_aa: CASSFTTGGEETQYF

clone_size: NA
j_call: TRBJ2-1
v_call: TRBV30
d_call: TRBD1
cdr3_nt: TGTGCCTGGAGTTCAGGGGGCAGTTACAATGAGCAGTTCTTC
cdr3_aa: CAWSSGGSYNEQFF

clone_size: NA
j_call: TRBJ1-1
v_call: TRBV28
d_call: NA
cdr3_nt: TGTGCCAGCAGTGCCAAGGGGGAGGCTTTGACTGAAGCTTTCTTT
cdr3_aa: CASSAKGEALTEAFF

clone_size: once
j_call: TRBJ2-3
v_call: TRBV9
d_call: NA
cdr3_nt: TGTGCCAGCAGCGTCGACGGTTCGAGCACAGATACGCAGTATTTT
cdr3_aa: CASSVDGSSTDTQYF

clone_size: few
j_call: TRBJ2-5
v_call: TRBV7-8
d_call: NA
cdr3_nt: TGTGCCAGCAGCTTAGCGAGCAGCCAAGAGACCCAGTACTTC
cdr3_aa: CASSLASSQETQYF

clone_size: few
j_call: TRBJ2-3
v_call: TRBV30
d_call: TRBD2
cdr3_nt: TGTGCCCGGAGCGGGGGCTTCACAGATACGCAGTATTTT
cdr3_aa: CARSGGFTDTQYF

clone_size: NA
j_call: TRBJ1-5
v_call: TRBV18
d_call: NA
cdr3_nt: TGTGCCAGCTCACTTACGGACCATCAGCCCCAGCATTTT
cdr3_aa: CASSLTDHQPQHF

clone_size: NA
j_call: TRBJ1-5
v_call: TRBV28
d_call: TRBD1
cdr3_nt: TGTGCCAGCAGTCAACGACAGGGCTATCAGCCCCAGCATTTT
cdr3_aa: CASSQRQGYQPQHF

clone_size: NA
j_call: TRBJ1-3
v_call: TRBV5-1
d_call: TRBD1
cdr3_nt: TGCGCCAGCAGCTTGTCAGGGGGGAGCACCATATATTTT
cdr3_aa: CASSLSGGSTIYF

clone_size: NA
j_call: TRBJ1-6
v_call: TRBV7-2
d_call: NA
cdr3_nt: TGTGCCAGCAGCTCGGGAATCTATAATTCACCCCTCCACTTT
cdr3_aa: CASSSGIYNSPLHF

clone_size: few
j_call: TRBJ1-5
v_call: TRBV28
d_call: NA
cdr3_nt: TGTGCCAGCAGTTTCGGGTCCAAAGGCGGCAATCAGCCCCAGCATTTT
cdr3_aa: CASSFGSKGGNQPQHF

clone_size: NA
j_call: TRBJ2-1
v_call: TRBV19
d_call: NA
cdr3_nt: TGTGCCAGTAGTATAGCCTATGACTCCTACAATGAGCAGTTCTTC
cdr3_aa: CASSIAYDSYNEQFF

clone_size: once
j_call: TRBJ2-1
v_call: TRBV5-1
d_call: NA
cdr3_nt: TGCGCCAGCAGCTTGGAACAGACCAACCTACCTAACAATGAGCAGTTCTTC
cdr3_aa: CASSLEQTNLPNNEQFF

clone_size: NA
j_call: TRBJ2-2
v_call: TRBV4-2
d_call: NA
cdr3_nt: TGTGCCAGCAGCCAAGAAGTTCCCGGGGAGCTGTTTTTT
cdr3_aa: CASSQEVPGELFF

clone_size: NA
j_call: TRBJ2-1
v_call: TRBV5-1
d_call: NA
cdr3_nt: TGCGCCAGCAGCTTTCAGGGAGACTACAATGAGCAGTTCTTC
cdr3_aa: CASSFQGDYNEQFF